This T cell receptor beta chain derives from a study of OX40 agonist ivuxolimab in advanced cancers. The CDR3 is 12 amino acids. CDR1 is SNHLY, CDR2 FYNNEI, per germline. This clone was found a few times. Produced via immunoSEQ multiplex PCR; TCRdb's table is partial and in-frame only. The sample has around 60,000 clones, 75% to 90% seen once. The receptor was derived from an adult with an advanced solid tumor such as melanoma, head and neck, liver or kidney cancer. Sequenced here: CD4+ or CD8+ T cells sorted from blood, sampled in a trial of the OX40 agonist ivuxolimab. The genes are TRBV2 and TRBJ2-7, with D unclear. DNA for the CDR3: TGTGCGTCAGCCGGTCTCTCCTACGAGCAGTACTTC. Its translation is CASAGLSYEQYF. Looking up the rest from reference TRBV2 and TRBJ2-7 gives the full variable domain: EPEVTQTPSHQVTQMGQEVILRCVPISNHLYFYWYRQILGQKVEFLVSFYNNEISEKSEIFDDQFSVERPDGSNFTLKIRSTKLEDSAMYFCASAGLSYEQYFGPGTRLTVT.